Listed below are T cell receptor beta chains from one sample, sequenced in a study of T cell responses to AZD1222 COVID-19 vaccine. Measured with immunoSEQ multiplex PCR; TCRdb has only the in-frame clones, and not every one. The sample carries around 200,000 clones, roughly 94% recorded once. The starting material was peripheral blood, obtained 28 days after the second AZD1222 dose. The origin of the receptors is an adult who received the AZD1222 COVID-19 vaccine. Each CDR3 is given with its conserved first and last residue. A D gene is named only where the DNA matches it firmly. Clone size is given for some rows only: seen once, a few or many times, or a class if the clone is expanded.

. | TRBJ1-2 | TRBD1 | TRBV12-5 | CASGLDRGGDYGYTF | TGTGCTAGTGGTCTTGACAGGGGGGGAGACTATGGCTACACCTTC
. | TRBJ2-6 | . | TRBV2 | CASSERSTGANVLTF | TGTGCCAGCAGTGAGAGGTCTACTGGGGCCAACGTCCTGACTTTC
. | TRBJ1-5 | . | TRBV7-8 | CASSLGGAFNQPQHF | TGTGCCAGCAGCTTAGGAGGGGCCTTTAATCAGCCCCAGCATTTT
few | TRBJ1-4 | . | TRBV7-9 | CASSQTTGLSEANEKLFF | TGTGCCAGCAGCCAGACGACGGGCCTCTCGGAGGCTAATGAAAAACTGTTTTTT
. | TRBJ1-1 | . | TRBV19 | CASSISGGLNTEAFF | TGTGCCAGTAGTATAAGCGGGGGTTTGAACACTGAAGCTTTCTTT
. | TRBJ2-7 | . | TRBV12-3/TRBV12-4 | CASSALMAGEQYF | TGTGCCAGCAGTGCCCTGATGGCGGGGGAGCAGTACTTC
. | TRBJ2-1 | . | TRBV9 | CASSNQIGGARRANEQFF | TGTGCCAGCAGCAATCAGATAGGGGGGGCTCGGAGGGCTAATGAGCAGTTCTTC
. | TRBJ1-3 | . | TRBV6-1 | CASSELGGGHGNTIYF | TGTGCCAGCAGTGAACTTGGAGGGGGTCATGGAAACACCATATATTTT
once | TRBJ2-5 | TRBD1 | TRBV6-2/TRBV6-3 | CASTPFLDRAGKTQYF | TGTGCCAGCACCCCATTCCTAGACAGGGCTGGAAAGACCCAGTACTTC
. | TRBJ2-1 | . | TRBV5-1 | CASSFETHNEQFF | TGCGCCAGCAGCTTCGAGACCCACAATGAGCAGTTCTTC
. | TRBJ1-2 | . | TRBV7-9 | CASSLAGGTGYTF | TGTGCCAGCAGCTTAGCAGGGGGAACTGGCTACACCTTC
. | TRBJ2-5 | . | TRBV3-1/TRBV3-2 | CASSLGLAETQYF | TGTGCCAGCAGCTTAGGGCTAGCGGAGACCCAGTACTTC
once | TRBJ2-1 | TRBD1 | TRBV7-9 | CASSLGQLLSYNEQFF | TGTGCCAGCAGCTTGGGACAGTTACTCTCCTACAATGAGCAGTTCTTC
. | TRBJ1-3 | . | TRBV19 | CASSMTVHSGNTIYF | TGTGCCAGTAGTATGACAGTGCACTCTGGAAACACCATATATTTT
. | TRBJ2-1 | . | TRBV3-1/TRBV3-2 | CASSQDPVEQFF | TGTGCCAGCAGCCAAGATCCGGTTGAGCAGTTCTTC
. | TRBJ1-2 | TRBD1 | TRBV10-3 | CAIRTGTGRGDGYTF | TGTGCCATCAGGACCGGGACAGGGAGGGGAGATGGCTACACCTTC
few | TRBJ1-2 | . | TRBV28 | CASSLYEPGGYTF | TGTGCCAGCAGTTTATACGAGCCGGGTGGCTACACCTTC
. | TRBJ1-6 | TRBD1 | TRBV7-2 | CASSPGWTGPYSPLHF | TGTGCCAGCAGCCCCGGTTGGACAGGACCTTATTCACCCCTCCACTTT
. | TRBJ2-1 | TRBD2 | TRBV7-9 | CASSLASGRRNEQFF | TGTGCCAGCAGCTTAGCTAGCGGGAGGAGGAATGAGCAGTTCTTC
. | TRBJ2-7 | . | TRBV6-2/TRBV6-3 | CASSYSGLYEQYF | TGTGCCAGCAGTTACTCTGGTCTCTACGAGCAGTACTTC
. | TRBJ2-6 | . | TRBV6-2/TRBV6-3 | CASSYVAGFRSGANVLTF | TGTGCCAGCAGTTACGTCGCAGGTTTCAGATCTGGGGCCAACGTCCTGACTTTC
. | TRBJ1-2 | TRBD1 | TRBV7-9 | CASSPGTGGLGYGYTF | TGTGCCAGCAGCCCGGGGACAGGGGGTCTCGGCTATGGCTACACCTTC
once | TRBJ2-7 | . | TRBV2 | CASSEGSSAGEQYF | TGTGCCAGCAGTGAAGGGAGCTCGGCGGGCGAGCAGTACTTC
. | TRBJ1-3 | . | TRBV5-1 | CASSFGGAGSGNTIYF | TGCGCCAGCAGCTTTGGGGGGGCAGGCTCTGGAAACACCATATATTTT
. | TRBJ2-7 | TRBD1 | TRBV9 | CASSVGGRQGKGYEQYF | TGTGCCAGCAGCGTAGGAGGTAGACAGGGGAAGGGCTACGAGCAGTACTTC
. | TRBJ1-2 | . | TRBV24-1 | CATSDFPDNYGYTF | TGTGCCACCAGTGATTTCCCAGACAACTATGGCTACACCTTC
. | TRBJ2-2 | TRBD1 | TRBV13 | CASSFSGQGTVGELFF | TGTGCCAGCAGCTTTTCCGGACAGGGTACAGTCGGGGAGCTGTTTTTT
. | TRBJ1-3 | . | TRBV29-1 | CSARRGQGDGNTIYF | TGCAGCGCCCGTCGGGGGCAAGGCGATGGAAACACCATATATTTT
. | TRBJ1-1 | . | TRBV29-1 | CSASGNTEAFF | TGCAGCGCGTCGGGGAACACTGAAGCTTTCTTT
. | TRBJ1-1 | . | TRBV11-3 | CASSLGGGHTEAFF | TGTGCCAGCAGCTTAGGAGGGGGTCACACTGAAGCTTTCTTT
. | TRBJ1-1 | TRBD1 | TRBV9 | CASSKRQGNTEAFF | TGTGCCAGCAGCAAACGACAGGGGAACACTGAAGCTTTCTTT
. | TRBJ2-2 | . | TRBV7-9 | CASSLGQGGGELFF | TGTGCCAGCAGCTTAGGACAGGGAGGCGGGGAGCTGTTTTTT
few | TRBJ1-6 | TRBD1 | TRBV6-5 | CASRGTGTGNSPLHF | TGTGCCAGCAGAGGCACCGGGACAGGGAATTCACCCCTCCACTTT
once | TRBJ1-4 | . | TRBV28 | CASTIPGYFNEKLFF | TGTGCCAGCACCATTCCGGGGTATTTCAATGAAAAACTGTTTTTT
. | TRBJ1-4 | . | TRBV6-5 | CASTQGRGGEKLFF | TGTGCCAGCACGCAGGGGCGGGGGGGTGAAAAACTGTTTTTT
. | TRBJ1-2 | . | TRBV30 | CAWSAGPYGYTF | TGTGCCTGGAGCGCCGGGCCCTATGGCTACACCTTC
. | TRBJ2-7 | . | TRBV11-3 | CASSLGAGPNYEQYF | TGTGCCAGCAGCTTAGGGGCAGGCCCTAACTACGAGCAGTACTTC
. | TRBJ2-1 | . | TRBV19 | CASSINNEQFF | TGTGCCAGTAGTATAAATAATGAGCAGTTCTTC
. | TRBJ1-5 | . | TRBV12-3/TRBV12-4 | CASSDNSNQPQHF | TGTGCCAGTTCAGACAATAGCAATCAGCCCCAGCATTTT